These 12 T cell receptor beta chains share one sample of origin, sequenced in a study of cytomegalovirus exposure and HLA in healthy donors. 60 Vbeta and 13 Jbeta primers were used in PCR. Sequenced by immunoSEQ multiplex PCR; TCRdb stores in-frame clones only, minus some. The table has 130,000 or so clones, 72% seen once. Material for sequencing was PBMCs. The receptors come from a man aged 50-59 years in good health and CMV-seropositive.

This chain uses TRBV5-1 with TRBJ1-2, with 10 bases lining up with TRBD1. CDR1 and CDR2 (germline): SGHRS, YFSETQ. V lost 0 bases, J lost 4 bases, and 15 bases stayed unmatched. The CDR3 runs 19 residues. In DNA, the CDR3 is TGCGCCAGCAGCTTGGTCCCCCAATCCGCGGGACAGGGGACCTATGGCTACACCTTC. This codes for CASSLVPQSAGQGTYGYTF.

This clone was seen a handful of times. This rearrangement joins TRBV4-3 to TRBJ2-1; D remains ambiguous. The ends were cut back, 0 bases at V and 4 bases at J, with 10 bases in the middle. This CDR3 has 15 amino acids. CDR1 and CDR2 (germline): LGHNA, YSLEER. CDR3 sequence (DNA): TGCGCCAGCAGCCAAGAGAGGTCGCCGTACAATGAGCAGTTCTTC. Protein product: CASSQERSPYNEQFF.

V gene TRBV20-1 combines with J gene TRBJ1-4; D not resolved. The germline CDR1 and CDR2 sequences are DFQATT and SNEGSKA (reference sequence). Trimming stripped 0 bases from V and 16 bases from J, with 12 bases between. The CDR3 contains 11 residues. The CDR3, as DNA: TGCAGTGCTAGAGAAGGCCCCCACAGGTTTTTT. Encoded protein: CSAREGPHRFF.

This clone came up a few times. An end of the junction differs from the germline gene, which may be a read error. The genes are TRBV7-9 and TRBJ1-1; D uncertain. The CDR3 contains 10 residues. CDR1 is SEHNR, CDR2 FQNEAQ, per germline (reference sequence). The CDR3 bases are TGTTCCAGCATTGAGTCAGAAGCTTTCTTT. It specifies CSSIESEAFF.

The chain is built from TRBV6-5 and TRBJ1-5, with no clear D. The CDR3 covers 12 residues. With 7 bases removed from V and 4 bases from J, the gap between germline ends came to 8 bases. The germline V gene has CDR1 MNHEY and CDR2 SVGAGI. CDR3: CASNTGNQPQHF. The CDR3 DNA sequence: TGTGCCAGCAACACGGGGAATCAGCCCCAGCATTTT.

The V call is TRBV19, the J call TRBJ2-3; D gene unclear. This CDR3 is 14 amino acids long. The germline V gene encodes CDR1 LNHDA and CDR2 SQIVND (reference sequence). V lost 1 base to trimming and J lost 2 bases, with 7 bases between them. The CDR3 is CASSIGSSTDTQYF. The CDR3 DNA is TGTGCCAGTAGTATAGGTAGCTCCACAGATACGCAGTATTTT.

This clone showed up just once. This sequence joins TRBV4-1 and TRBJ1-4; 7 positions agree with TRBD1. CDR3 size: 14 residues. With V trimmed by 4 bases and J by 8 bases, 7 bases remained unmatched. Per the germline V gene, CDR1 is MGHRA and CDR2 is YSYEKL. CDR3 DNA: TGCGCCAGCAGCCTCGCGACAGGGACAGAAAAACTGTTTTTT. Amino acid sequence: CASSLATGTEKLFF.

CDR3 protein: CASSPVIMVRDSQPQHF. CDR3 sequence (DNA): TGTGCCAGCTCACCAGTGATCATGGTGAGGGACAGTCAGCCCCAGCATTTT. The chain combines TRBV18 with TRBJ1-5; 7 bases are shared with TRBD1. Germline loops: CDR1 KGHSH, CDR2 LQKENI. Trimming cost V 2 bases and J 6 bases; bases outside gene matches: 13. The CDR3 has 17 amino acids.

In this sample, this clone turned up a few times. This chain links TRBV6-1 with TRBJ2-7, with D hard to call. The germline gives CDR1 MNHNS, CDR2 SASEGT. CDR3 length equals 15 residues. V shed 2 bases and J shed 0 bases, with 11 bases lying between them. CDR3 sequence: CASSERSGHSYEQYF. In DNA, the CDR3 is TGTGCCAGCAGTGAAAGAAGTGGGCACTCCTACGAGCAGTACTTC.

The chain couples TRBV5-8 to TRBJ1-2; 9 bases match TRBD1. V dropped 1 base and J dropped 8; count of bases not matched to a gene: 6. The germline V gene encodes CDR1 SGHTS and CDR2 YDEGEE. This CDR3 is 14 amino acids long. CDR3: CASSLSWDREGYTF. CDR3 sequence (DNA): TGTGCCAGCAGCTTGTCCTGGGACAGGGAGGGCTACACCTTC. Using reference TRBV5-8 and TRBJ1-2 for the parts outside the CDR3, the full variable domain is EAGVTQSPTHLIKTRGQQATLRCSPISGHTSVYWYQQALGLGLQFLLWYDEGEERNRGNFPPRFSGRQFPNYSSELNVNALELEDSALYLCASSLSWDREGYTFGSGTRLTVV.

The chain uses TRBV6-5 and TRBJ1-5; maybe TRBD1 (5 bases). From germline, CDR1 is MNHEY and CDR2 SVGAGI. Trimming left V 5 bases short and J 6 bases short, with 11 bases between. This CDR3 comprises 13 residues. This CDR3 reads CASSARDTQPQHF. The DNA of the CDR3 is TGTGCCAGCAGTGCCAGGGATACTCAGCCCCAGCATTTT.

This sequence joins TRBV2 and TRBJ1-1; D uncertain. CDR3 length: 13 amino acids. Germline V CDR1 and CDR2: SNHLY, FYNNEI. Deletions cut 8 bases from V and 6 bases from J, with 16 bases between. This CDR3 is CASALEGIPEAFF. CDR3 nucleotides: TGTGCCAGCGCCTTAGAGGGTATACCTGAAGCTTTCTTT.